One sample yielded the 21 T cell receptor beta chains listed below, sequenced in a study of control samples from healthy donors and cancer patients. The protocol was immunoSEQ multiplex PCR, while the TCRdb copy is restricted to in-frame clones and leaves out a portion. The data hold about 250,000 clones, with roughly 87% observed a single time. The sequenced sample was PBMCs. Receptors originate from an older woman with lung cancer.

CDR3 nucleotides: TGTGCCAGCAACCCTTACGGGGCCGACAATGAGCAGTTCTTC. This translates into CASNPYGADNEQFF. The gene calls are TRBV2 and TRBJ2-1, with D perhaps being TRBD1 or TRBD2 (5 bases each). This CDR3 is built from 14 residues. Trimming took off 7 bases at V and 5 bases at J, with 15 bases between the two ends. Germline V gene sequence: CDR1 SNHLY, CDR2 FYNNEI.

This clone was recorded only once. The CDR3 loop is CASSQGTTGSGFRNEQFF. The CDR3 nucleotides are TGTGCCAGCAGCCAAGGGACAACGGGGTCGGGTTTCAGGAATGAGCAGTTCTTC. The chain recombines TRBV3-1 (or the pseudogene TRBV3-2) with TRBJ2-1; D is possibly TRBD1 or TRBD2 (5 bases each). Looked up from germline, CDR1 is LGHDT and CDR2 is YNNKEL (reference sequence). V lost 1 base and J 7 bases, leaving 23 bases between the germline ends. There are 18 residues in the CDR3.

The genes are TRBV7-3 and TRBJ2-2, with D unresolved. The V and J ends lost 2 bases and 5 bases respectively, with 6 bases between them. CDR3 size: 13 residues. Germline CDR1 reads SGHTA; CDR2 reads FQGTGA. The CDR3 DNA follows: TGTGCCAGCAGCTTAGACACGACCGGGGAGCTGTTTTTT. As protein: CASSLDTTGELFF.

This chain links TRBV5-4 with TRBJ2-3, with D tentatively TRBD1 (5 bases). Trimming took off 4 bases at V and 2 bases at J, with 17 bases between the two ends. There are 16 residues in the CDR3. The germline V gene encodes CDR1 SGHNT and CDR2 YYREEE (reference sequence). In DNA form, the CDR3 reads TGTGCCAGCAGCCCGAGTTTGACAGCTATCACAGATACGCAGTATTTT. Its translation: CASSPSLTAITDTQYF.

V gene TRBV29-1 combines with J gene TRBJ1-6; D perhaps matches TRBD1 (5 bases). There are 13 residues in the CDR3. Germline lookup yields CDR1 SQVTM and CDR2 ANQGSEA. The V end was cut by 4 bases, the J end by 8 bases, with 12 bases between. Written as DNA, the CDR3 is TGCAGCGTTGGATTCGGCAGGGATTCACCCCTCCACTTT. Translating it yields CSVGFGRDSPLHF.

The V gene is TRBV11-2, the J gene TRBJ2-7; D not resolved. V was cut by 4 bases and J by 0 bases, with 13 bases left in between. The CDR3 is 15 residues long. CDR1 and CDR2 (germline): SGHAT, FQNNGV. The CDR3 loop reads CASSSRAESSYEQYF. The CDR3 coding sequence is TGTGCCAGCAGCTCTAGGGCAGAAAGCTCCTACGAGCAGTACTTC.

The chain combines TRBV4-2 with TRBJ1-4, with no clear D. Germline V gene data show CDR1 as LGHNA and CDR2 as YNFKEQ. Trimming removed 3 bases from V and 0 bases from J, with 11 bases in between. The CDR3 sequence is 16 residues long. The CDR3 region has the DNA TGTGCCAGCAGCCACCCTGGACGGGCAACTAATGAAAAACTGTTTTTT. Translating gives CASSHPGRATNEKLFF.

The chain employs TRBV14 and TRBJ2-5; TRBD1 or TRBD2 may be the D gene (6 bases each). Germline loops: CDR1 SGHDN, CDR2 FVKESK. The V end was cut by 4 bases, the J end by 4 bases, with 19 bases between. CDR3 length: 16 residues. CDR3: CASSLLASGGGETQYF. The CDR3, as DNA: TGTGCCAGCAGCCTACTAGCTTCTGGAGGGGGAGAGACCCAGTACTTC.

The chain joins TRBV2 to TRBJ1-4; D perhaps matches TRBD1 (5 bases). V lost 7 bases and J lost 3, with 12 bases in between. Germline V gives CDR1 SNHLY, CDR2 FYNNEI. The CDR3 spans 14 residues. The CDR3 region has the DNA TGTGCCAGCAAATGGGGGTTCGCTAATGAAAAACTGTTTTTT. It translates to CASKWGFANEKLFF.

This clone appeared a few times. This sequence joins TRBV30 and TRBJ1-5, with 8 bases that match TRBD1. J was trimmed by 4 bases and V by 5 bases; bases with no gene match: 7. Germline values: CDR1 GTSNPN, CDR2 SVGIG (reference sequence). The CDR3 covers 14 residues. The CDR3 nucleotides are TGTGCCTGGGGGGGACAGGAGGTTAATCAGCCCCAGCATTTT. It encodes CAWGGQEVNQPQHF.

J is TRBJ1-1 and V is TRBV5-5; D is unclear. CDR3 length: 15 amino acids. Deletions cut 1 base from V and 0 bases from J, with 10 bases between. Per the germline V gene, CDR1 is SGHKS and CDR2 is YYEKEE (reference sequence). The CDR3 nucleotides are TGTGCCAGCAGCTTGAAGGTTTTCATGAACACTGAAGCTTTCTTT. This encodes CASSLKVFMNTEAFF.

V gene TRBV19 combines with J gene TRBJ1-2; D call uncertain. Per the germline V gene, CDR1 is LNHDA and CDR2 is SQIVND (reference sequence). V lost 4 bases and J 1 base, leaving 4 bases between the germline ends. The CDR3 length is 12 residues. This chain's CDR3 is CASSTYNYGYTF. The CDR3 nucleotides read TGTGCCAGTAGTACCTATAACTATGGCTACACCTTC.

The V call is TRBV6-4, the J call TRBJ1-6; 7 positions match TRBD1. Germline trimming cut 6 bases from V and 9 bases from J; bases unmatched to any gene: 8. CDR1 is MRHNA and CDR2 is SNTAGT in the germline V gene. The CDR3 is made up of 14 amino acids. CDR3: CASSLDRDGSPLHF. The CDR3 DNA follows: TGTGCCAGCAGCCTCGACAGGGATGGTTCACCCCTCCACTTT.

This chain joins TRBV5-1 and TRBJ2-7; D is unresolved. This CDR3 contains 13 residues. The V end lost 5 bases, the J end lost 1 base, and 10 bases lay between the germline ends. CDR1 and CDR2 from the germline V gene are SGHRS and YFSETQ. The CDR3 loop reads CASSWASSYEQYF. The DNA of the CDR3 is TGCGCCAGCAGTTGGGCCTCGTCCTACGAGCAGTACTTC.

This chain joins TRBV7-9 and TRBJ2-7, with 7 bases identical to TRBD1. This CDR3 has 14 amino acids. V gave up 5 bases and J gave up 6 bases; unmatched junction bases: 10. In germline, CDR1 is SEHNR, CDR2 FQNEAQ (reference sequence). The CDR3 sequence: CASSLTRDSTEQYF. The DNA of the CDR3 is TGTGCCAGCAGCCTGACTCGGGACAGTACCGAGCAGTACTTC.

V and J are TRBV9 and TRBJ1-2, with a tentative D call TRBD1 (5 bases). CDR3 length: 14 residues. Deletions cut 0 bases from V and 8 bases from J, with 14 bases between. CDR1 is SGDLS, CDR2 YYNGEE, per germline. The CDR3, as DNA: TGTGCCAGCAGCGTAGTGTCTCAGGGAGGAGGCTACACCTTC. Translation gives CASSVVSQGGGYTF. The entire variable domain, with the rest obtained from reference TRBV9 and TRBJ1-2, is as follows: DSGVTQTPKHLITATGQRVTLRCSPRSGDLSVYWYQQSLDQGLQFLIQYYNGEERAKGNILERFSAQQFPDLHSELNLSSLELGDSALYFCASSVVSQGGGYTFGSGTRLTVV.

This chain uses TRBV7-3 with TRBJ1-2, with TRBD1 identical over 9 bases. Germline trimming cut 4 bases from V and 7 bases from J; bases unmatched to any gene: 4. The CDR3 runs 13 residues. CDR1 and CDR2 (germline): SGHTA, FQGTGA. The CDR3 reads CASSSGTGSGYTF. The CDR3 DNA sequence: TGTGCCAGCAGCTCCGGGACAGGGAGTGGCTACACCTTC.

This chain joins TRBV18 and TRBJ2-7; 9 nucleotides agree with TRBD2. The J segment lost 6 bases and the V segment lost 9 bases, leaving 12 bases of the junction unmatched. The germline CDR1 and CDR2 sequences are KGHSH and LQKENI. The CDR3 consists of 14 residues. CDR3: CASSPGRGGFEQYF. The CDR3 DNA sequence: TGTGCCAGTTCCCCCGGGCGGGGGGGATTCGAGCAGTACTTC. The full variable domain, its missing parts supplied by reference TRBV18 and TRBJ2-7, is NAGVMQNPRHLVRRRGQEARLRCSPMKGHSHVYWYRQLPEEGLKFMVYLQKENIIDESGMPKERFSAEFPKEGPSILRIQQVVRGDSAAYFCASSPGRGGFEQYFGPGTRLTVT.

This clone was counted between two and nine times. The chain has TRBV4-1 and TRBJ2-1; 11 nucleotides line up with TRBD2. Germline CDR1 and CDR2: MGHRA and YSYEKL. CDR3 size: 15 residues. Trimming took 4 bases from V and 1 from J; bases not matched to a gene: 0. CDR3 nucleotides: TGCGCCAGCAGCCCTAGCGGGGGGTCCTACAATGAGCAGTTCTTC. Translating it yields CASSPSGGSYNEQFF.

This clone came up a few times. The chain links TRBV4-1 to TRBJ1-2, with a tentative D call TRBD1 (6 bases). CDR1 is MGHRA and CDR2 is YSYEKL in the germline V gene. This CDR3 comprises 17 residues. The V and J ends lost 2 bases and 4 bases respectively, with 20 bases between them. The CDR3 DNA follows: TGCGCCAGCAGCCAATCAGGGGCCGGGGGGGATACCTATGGCTACACCTTC. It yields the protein CASSQSGAGGDTYGYTF.

The CDR3 bases are TGTGCCTGGAGTGAAGATGGAGAAGCTTTCTTT. Translating gives CAWSEDGEAFF. The chain recombines TRBV30 with TRBJ1-1; D gene ambiguous. Deletions cut 1 base from V and 8 bases from J, with 8 bases between. The CDR3 contains 11 residues. Germline-derived CDR1 and CDR2 are GTSNPN and SVGIG (reference sequence).